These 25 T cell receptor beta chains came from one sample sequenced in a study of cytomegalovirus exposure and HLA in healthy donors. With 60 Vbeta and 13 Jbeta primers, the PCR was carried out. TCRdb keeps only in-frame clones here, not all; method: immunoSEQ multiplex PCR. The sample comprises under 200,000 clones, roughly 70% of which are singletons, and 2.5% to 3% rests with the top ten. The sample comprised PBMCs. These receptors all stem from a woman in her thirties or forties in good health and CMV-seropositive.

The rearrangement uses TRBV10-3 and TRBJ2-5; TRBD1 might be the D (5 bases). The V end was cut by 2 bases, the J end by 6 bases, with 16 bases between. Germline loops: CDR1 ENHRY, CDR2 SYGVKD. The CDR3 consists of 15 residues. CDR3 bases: TGTGCCATCAGTGAGCCCACCAGGGATTCGCAGACCCAGTACTTC. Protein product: CAISEPTRDSQTQYF.

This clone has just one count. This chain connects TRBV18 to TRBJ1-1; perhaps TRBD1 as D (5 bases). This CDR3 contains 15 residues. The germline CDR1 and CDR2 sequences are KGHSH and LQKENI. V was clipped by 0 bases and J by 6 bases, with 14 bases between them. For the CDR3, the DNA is TGTGCCAGCTCACCACCGAGCGGGACGATTTCTGAAGCTTTCTTT. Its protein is CASSPPSGTISEAFF.

Here the CDR3 reads CASSQVAAGGSTDTQYF. CDR3 in DNA: TGTGCCAGCAGCCAAGTAGCCGCGGGGGGGAGCACAGATACGCAGTATTTT. The chain links TRBV4-2 to TRBJ2-3; TRBD2 aligns across 9 bases. The CDR3 extends over 17 amino acids. Trimming at V came to 1 base and at J to 0 bases, leaving 5 bases not matched to a gene. The V gene's germline CDR1 is LGHNA and CDR2 YNFKEQ.

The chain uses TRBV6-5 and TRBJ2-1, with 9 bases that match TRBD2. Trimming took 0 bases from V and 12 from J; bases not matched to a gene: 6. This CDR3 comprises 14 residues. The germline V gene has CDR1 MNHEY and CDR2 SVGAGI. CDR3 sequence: CASSYSGLAGRQFF. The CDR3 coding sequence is TGTGCCAGCAGTTACTCGGGGCTAGCGGGAAGGCAGTTCTTC.

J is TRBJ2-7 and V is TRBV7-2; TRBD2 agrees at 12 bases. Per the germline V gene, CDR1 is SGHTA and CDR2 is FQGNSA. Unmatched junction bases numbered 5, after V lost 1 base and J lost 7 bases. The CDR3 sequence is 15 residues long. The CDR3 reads CASSLGLAGVREQYF. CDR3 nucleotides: TGTGCCAGCAGCTTAGGACTAGCGGGAGTGCGAGAGCAGTACTTC.

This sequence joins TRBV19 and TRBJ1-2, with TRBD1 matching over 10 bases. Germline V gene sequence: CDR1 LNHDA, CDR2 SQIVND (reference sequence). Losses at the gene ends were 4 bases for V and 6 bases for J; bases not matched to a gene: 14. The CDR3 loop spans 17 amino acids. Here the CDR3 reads CASSTSWTGGLRDGYTF. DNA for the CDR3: TGTGCCAGTAGTACCTCCTGGACAGGGGGGCTAAGGGATGGCTACACCTTC.

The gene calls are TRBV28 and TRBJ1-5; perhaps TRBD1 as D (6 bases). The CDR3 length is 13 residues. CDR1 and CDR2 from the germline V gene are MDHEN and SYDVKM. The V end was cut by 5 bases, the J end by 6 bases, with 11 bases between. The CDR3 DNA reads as TGTGCCAGCAGTACAGGGTTGGTTCAGCCCCAGCATTTT. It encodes CASSTGLVQPQHF.

This CDR3 is CASSLGQGYNEQFF. The CDR3 nucleotides read TGTGCCAGCAGCCTAGGACAGGGGTACAATGAGCAGTTCTTC. The J gene is TRBJ2-1, the V gene TRBV9; 9 bases line up with TRBD1. V lost 4 bases to trimming and J lost 4 bases; unmatched junction nucleotides: 3. Germline CDR1 is SGDLS and CDR2 is YYNGEE. The length of the CDR3 is 14 residues.

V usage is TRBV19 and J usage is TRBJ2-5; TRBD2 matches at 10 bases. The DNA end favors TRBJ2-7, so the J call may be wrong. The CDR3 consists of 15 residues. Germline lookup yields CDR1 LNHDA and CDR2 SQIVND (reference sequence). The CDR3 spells CASREREGLLYEQYF. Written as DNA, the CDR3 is TGTGCCAGTAGGGAGCGGGAGGGCCTTCTCTACGAGCAGTACTTC.

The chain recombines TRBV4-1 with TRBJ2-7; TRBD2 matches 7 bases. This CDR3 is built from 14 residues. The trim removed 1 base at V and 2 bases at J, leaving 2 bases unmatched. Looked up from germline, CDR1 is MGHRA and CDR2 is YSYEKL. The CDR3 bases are TGCGCCAGCAGCCAAGGGGGGACTACCTACGAGCAGTACTTC. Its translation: CASSQGGTTYEQYF.

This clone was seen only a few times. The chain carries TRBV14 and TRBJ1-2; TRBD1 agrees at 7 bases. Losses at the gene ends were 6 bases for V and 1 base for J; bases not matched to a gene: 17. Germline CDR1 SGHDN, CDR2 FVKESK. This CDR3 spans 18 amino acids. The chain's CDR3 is CASRHSISTGQLNYGYTF. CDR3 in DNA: TGTGCCAGCAGACACTCTATATCCACGGGACAGCTTAACTATGGCTACACCTTC.

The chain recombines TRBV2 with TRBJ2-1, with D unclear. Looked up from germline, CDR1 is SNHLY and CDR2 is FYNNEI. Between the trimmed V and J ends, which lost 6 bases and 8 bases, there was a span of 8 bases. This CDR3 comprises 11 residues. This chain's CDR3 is CASSANYEQFF. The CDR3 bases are TGTGCCAGCAGCGCTAATTATGAGCAGTTCTTC.

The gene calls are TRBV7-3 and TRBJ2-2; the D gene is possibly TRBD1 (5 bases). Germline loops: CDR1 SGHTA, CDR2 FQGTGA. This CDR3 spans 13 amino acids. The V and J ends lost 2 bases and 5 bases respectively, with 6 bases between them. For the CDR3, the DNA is TGTGCCAGCAGCTTACAGGGAACCGGGGAGCTGTTTTTT. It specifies CASSLQGTGELFF.

The CDR3 DNA is TGTGCCAGCAGACGACCGGGACAGGGGAATAATTCACCCCTCCACTTT. Translating gives CASRRPGQGNNSPLHF. The gene calls are TRBV21-1 and TRBJ1-6; the D segment call TRBD1 is taken from the table without a DNA check. TRBV21-1 constitutes a pseudogene. The CDR3 contains 16 residues.

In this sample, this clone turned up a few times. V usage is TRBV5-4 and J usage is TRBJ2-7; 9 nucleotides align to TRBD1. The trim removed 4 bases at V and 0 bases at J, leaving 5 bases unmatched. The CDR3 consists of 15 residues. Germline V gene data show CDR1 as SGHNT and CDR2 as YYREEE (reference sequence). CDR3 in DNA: TGTGCCAGCAGCCGAGCGGACAGGGGCTCCTACGAGCAGTACTTC. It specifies CASSRADRGSYEQYF.

CDR3 sequence: CASSATGGNQPQHF. For the CDR3, the DNA is TGTGCCAGCAGTGCGACAGGGGGCAATCAGCCCCAGCATTTT. The chain employs TRBV2 and TRBJ1-5, with 8 positions matching TRBD1. The CDR3 runs to 14 residues. Germline values: CDR1 SNHLY, CDR2 FYNNEI. V shed 4 bases and J 2 bases; nucleotides not matched to a gene: 1.

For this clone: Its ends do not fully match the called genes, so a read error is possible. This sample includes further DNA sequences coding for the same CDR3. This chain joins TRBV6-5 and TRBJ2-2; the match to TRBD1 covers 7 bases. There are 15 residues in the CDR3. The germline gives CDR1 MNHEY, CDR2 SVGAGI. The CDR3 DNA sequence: TGTGCCAGCCTCCAGACAGGGTTGGGGACCGGGGAGCTGTTCTTT. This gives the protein CASLQTGLGTGELFF.

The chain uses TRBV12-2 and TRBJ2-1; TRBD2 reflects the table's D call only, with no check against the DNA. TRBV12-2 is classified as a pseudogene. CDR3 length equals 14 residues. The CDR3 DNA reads TGTGCAAGTCGCTTAGCATGGGCGGGCCATGAGCAGTTCTTC. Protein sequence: CASRLAWAGHEQFF.

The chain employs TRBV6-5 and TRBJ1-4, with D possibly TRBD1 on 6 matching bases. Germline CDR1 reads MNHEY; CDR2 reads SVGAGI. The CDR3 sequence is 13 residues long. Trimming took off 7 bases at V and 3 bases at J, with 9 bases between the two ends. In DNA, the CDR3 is TGTGCCAGCACGGACAGCCCTAATGAAAAACTGTTTTTT. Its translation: CASTDSPNEKLFF.

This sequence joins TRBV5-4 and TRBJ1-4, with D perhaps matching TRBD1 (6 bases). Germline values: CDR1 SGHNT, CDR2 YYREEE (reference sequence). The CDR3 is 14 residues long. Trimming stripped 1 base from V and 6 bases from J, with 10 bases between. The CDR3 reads CASSLSRQDEKLFF. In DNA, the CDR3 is TGTGCCAGCAGCTTGAGCCGACAGGATGAAAAACTGTTTTTT.

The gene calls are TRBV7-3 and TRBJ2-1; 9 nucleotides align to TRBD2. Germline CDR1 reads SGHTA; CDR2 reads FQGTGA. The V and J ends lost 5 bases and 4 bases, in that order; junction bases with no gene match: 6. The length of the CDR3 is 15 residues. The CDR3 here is CASSDGTSFYNEQFF. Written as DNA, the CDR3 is TGTGCCAGCAGCGACGGGACTAGCTTTTACAATGAGCAGTTCTTC.

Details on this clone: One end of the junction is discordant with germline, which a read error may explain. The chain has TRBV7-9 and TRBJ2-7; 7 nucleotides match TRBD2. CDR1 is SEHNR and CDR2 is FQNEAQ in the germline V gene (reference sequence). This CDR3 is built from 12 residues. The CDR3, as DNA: TGTTCCAGCAGCCGAGGGGAGGGCGAGCAGTACTTC. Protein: CSSSRGEGEQYF.

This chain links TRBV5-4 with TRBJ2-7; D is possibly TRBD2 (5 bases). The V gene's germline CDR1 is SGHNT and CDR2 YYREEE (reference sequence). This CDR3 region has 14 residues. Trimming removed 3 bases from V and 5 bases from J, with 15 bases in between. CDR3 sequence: CASSSTGSANEQYF. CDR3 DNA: TGTGCCAGCAGCTCTACGGGAAGTGCCAACGAGCAGTACTTC.

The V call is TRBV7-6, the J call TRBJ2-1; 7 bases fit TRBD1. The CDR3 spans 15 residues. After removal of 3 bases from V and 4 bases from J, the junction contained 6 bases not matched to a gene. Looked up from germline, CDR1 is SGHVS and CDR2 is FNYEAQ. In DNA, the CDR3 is TGTGCCAGCAGCTTTACCGGGACAGCTTACAATGAGCAGTTCTTC. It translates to CASSFTGTAYNEQFF.

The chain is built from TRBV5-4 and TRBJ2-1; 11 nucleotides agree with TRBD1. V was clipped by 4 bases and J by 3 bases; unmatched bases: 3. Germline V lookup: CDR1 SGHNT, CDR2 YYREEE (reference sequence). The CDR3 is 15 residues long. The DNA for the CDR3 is TGTGCCAGCAGCCCGGGACAGGGGGTCTACAATGAGCAGTTCTTC. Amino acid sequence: CASSPGQGVYNEQFF.